This record concerns one T cell receptor beta chain sequence. Its antigen is not known. 60 Vbeta and 13 Jbeta primers were used in PCR. How the authors handled the data: Later analysis identified some 88 million unique TCR beta chains, 10 million to 12 million shared. The table came from immunoSEQ multiplex PCR; TCRdb's copy has only in-frame clones and leaves some out. The DNA was the basis for D and trimming; V, J and clone size are from that table. The repertoire has around 190,000 clones, roughly 84% of them found once; the top ten carry around 1.2%. This sample is part of a study of cytomegalovirus exposure and HLA in healthy donors. Study-wide background: In terms of ancestry, the Caucasian-associated cluster contained 81% of the 350 to 450 genotyped donors. Study-wide points: An Asian-associated ancestry cluster reportedly showed fewer N-insertions than the roughly 670-donor mean in a later analysis.

The source of this sequence is a girl under 10 years old in good health and CMV-seropositive. Input material: PBMCs.

The CDR3 spells CASSESPVDRGRNNEQFF. The DNA of the CDR3 is TGTGCCAGCAGTGAATCACCTGTCGACAGGGGGCGGAATAATGAGCAGTTCTTC. The V and J genes are TRBV25-1 and TRBJ2-1; TRBD1 matches 10 bases. The junction had 13 bases not matched to a gene; V was cut back by 1 base and J by 7 bases. The CDR3 length is 18 residues. Germline loops: CDR1 MGHDK, CDR2 SYGVNS.